This TCR beta chain was captured by sequencing in a study of beta chain features in type 1 diabetes. Losses at the gene ends were 3 bases for V and 0 bases for J; bases not matched to a gene: 5. Germline values: CDR1 SGHRS, CDR2 YFSETQ. The length of the CDR3 is 17 residues. Overall study findings and caveats: Type 1 diabetes patients showed fewer insertions and more deletions at VDJ junctions. Overrepresentation of cells with high TCR expression could result from cDNA sequencing.

All sorted populations exceeded 95% purity. Comments on this clone: Its specificity is not known.

The study reverse transcribed the entire isolated RNA, so it sequenced expressed TCRB transcripts. Each sample of naive, central memory or regulatory T cells had, on average, roughly 3.4 million reads. The method was immunoSEQ multiplex PCR; TCRdb's version includes in-frame clones alone and lacks a portion of them. This table holds almost 250,000 clones, about 14% found once. The chain recombines TRBV5-1 with TRBJ2-7; 14 bases align to TRBD2. The sequence came from a woman aged 40 to 50 in good health. Sequencing was performed on naive CD4+ T cells from blood. CDR3 protein: CASSSGLAGASSYEQYF. In nucleotides, the CDR3 is TGCGCCAGCAGCTCGGGACTAGCGGGGGCCTCCTCCTACGAGCAGTACTTC. The variable domain in full, completed from reference TRBV5-1 and TRBJ2-7, reads KAGVTQTPRYLIKTRGQQVTLSCSPISGHRSVSWYQQTPGQGLQFLFEYFSETQRNKGNFPGRFSGRQFSNSRSEMNVSTLELGDSALYLCASSSGLAGASSYEQYFGPGTRLTVT.